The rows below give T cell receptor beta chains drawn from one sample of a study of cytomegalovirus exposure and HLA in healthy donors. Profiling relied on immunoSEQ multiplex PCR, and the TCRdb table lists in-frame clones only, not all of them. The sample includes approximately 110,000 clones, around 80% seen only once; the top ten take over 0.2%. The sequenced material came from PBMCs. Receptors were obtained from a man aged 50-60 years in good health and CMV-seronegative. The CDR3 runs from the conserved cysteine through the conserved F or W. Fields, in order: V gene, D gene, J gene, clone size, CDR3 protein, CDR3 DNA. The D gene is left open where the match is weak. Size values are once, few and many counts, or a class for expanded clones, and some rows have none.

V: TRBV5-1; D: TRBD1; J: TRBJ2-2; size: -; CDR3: CASSLGVDRVSGELFF; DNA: TGCGCCAGCAGCTTGGGAGTTGACAGGGTCTCCGGGGAGCTGTTTTTT
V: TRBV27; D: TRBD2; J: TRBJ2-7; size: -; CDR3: CASSQGLTSGRGEQYF; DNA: TGTGCCAGCAGTCAAGGGCTGACTAGCGGGAGGGGCGAGCAGTACTTC
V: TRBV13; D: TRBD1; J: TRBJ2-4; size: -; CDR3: CASRRQGMKNIQYF; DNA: TGTGCCAGCAGAAGACAGGGGATGAAAAACATTCAGTACTTC
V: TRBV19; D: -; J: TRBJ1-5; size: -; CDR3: CASMRWEGGNQPQHF; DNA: TGTGCCAGTATGAGGTGGGAGGGCGGGAATCAGCCCCAGCATTTT
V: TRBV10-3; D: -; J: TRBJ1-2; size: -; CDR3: CAIGVGSADTRYGYTF; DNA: TGTGCCATCGGAGTGGGCAGCGCGGACACGCGTTATGGCTACACCTTC
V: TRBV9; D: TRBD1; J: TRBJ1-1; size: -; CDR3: CASSVGQGRTEAFF; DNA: TGTGCCAGCAGCGTTGGACAGGGAAGAACTGAAGCTTTCTTT
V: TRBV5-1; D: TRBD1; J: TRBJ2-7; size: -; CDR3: CASSEGQGDAAQYF; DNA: TGCGCCAGCAGCGAGGGACAGGGTGACGCGGCGCAGTACTTC
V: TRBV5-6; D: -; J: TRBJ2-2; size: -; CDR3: CASSLRGTENTGELFF; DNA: TGTGCCAGCAGCTTGCGGGGGACAGAGAACACCGGGGAGCTGTTTTTT
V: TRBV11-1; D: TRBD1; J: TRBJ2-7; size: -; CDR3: CASSLELGTGRRTYEQYF; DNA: TGTGCCAGCAGCTTAGAACTCGGGACAGGGCGGAGGACCTACGAGCAGTACTTC
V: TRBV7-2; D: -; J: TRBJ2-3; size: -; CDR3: CASSPGQVSTDTQYF; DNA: TGTGCCAGCAGCCCGGGACAAGTTAGCACAGATACGCAGTATTTT
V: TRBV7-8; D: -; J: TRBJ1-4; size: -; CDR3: CASSGKEGRREKLFF; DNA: TGTGCCAGCAGCGGGAAAGAGGGTCGAAGAGAAAAACTGTTTTTT
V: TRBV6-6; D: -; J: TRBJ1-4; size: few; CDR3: CASSYVGGSNEKLFF; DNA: TGTGCCAGCAGTTATGTCGGGGGGTCTAATGAAAAACTGTTTTTT
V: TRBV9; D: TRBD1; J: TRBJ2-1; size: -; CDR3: CASSGGTGAYNEQFF; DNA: TGTGCCAGCAGCGGCGGGACAGGGGCCTACAATGAGCAGTTCTTC
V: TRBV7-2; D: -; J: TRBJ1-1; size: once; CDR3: CASSPEVLVGEAFF; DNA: TGTGCCAGCAGCCCCGAAGTGCTCGTCGGGGAAGCTTTCTTT
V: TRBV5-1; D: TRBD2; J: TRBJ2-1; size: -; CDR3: CASSPLPGTSGAYNEQFF; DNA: TGCGCCAGCAGCCCCCTACCAGGGACTAGCGGGGCCTACAATGAGCAGTTCTTC
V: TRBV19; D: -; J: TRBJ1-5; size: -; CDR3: CASTTERGLDQPQHF; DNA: TGTGCCAGTACAACGGAAAGGGGATTGGATCAGCCCCAGCATTTT
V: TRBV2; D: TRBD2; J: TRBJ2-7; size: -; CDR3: CASSEGLAGDHEQYF; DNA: TGTGCCAGCAGTGAAGGGCTAGCGGGGGACCACGAGCAGTACTTC
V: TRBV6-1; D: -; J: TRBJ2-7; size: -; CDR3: CATTRGPEEQYF; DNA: TGTGCCACGACAAGGGGCCCTGAGGAGCAGTACTTC
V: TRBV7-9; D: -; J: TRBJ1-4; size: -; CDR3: CASSLRGEKLFF; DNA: TGTGCCAGCAGCTTAAGGGGGGAAAAACTGTTTTTT
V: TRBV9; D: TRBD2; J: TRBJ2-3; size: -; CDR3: CASSPSVVLAGVDTQYF; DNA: TGTGCCAGCAGCCCCTCAGTTGTACTAGCGGGGGTTGATACGCAGTATTTT
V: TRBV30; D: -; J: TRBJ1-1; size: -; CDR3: CAWRQGMNTEAFF; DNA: TGTGCCTGGAGGCAGGGGATGAACACTGAAGCTTTCTTT
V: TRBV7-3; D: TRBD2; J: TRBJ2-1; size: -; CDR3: CASSLAGTNEQFF; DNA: TGTGCCAGCAGTCTAGCGGGGACCAATGAGCAGTTCTTC
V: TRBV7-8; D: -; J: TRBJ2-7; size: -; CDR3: CASNMITDDEQYF; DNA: TGTGCCAGCAACATGATAACAGACGACGAGCAGTACTTC
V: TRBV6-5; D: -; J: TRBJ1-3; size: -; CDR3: CASSYLDRGNTIYF; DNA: TGTGCCAGCAGTTACTTGGACAGAGGAAACACCATATATTTT
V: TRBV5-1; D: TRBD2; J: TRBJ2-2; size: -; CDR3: CASSMTSSPGELFF; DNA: TGCGCCAGCAGCATGACTAGCTCGCCCGGGGAGCTGTTTTTT
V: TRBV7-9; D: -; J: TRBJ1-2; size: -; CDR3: CASSLEGYGYTF; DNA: TGTGCCAGCAGCTTAGAGGGGTATGGCTACACCTTC
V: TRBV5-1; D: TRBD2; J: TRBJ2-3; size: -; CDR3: CASSSLTSGGRTDTQYF; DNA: TGCGCCAGCAGCTCCCTGACTAGCGGGGGGCGCACAGATACGCAGTATTTT
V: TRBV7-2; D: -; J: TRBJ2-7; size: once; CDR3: CASSLGGGVTYEQYF; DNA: TGTGCCAGCAGCTTAGGCGGCGGGGTCACCTACGAGCAGTACTTC
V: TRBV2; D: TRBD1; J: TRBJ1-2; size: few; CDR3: CASRQGISGYTF; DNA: TGTGCCAGCCGACAGGGTATAAGTGGCTACACCTTC
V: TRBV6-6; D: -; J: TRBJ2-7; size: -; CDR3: CASSRGQLLDEQYF; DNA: TGTGCCAGCAGTCGAGGACAGCTGTTGGACGAGCAGTACTTC
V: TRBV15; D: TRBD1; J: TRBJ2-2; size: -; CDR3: CATSGQGGKNTGELFF; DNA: TGTGCCACCAGCGGACAGGGGGGGAAGAACACCGGGGAGCTGTTTTTT
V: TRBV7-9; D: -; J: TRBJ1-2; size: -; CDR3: CASSLGQDYGYTF; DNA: TGTGCCAGCAGCTTAGGGCAGGATTATGGCTACACCTTC
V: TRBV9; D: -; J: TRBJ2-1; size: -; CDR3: CASSVGIGDEQFF; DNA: TGTGCCAGCAGCGTAGGAATAGGGGATGAGCAGTTCTTC
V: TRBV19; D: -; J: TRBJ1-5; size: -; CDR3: CASSIGGQEGNQPQHF; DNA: TGTGCCAGTAGTATAGGGGGGCAGGAGGGCAATCAGCCCCAGCATTTT
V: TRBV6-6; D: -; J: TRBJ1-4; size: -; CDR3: CASSYTGPGEKLFF; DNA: TGTGCCAGCAGTTATACCGGCCCGGGTGAAAAACTGTTTTTT
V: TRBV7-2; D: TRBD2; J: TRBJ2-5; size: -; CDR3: CASSLHTSGTSQETQYF; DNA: TGTGCCAGCAGCTTACATACTAGCGGGACCTCACAAGAGACCCAGTACTTC
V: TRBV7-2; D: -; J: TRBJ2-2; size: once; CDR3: CASSLLQNTGELFF; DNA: TGTGCCAGCAGCTTATTACAGAACACCGGGGAGCTGTTTTTT
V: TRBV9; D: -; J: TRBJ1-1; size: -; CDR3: CASSVDGGSTEAFF; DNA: TGTGCCAGCAGCGTAGACGGGGGTAGTACTGAAGCTTTCTTT
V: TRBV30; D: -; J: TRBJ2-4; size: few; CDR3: CAWSNGGSRYF; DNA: TGTGCCTGGAGCAACGGCGGCTCGAGGTACTTC
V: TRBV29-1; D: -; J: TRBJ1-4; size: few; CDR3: CSVNSGTGTGEKLFF; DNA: TGCAGCGTAAACTCCGGGACGGGGACTGGTGAAAAACTGTTTTTT
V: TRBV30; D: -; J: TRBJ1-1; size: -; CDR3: CAWTPSQGRGAFF; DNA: TGTGCCTGGACGCCCTCCCAAGGGCGGGGGGCTTTCTTT
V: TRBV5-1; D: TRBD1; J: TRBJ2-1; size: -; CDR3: CASSTQTGTGANEQFF; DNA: TGCGCCAGCAGCACTCAAACCGGGACAGGGGCCAATGAGCAGTTCTTC
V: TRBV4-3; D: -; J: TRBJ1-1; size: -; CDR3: CASSQGDAGFGNGNTEAFF; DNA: TGCGCCAGCAGCCAAGGAGACGCGGGCTTTGGCAACGGGAACACTGAAGCTTTCTTT
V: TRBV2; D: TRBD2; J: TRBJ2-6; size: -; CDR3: CASSGLAGGTGANVLTF; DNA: TGTGCCAGCAGTGGTCTAGCGGGGGGAACTGGGGCCAACGTCCTGACTTTC
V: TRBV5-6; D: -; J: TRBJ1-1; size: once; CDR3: CASSDLGGLLGTEAFF; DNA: TGTGCCAGCAGCGACCTGGGGGGGCTCCTAGGCACTGAAGCTTTCTTT
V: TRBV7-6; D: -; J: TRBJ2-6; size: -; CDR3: CASSLEQVIVSGANVLTF; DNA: TGTGCCAGCAGCTTAGAACAGGTAATAGTCTCTGGGGCCAACGTCCTGACTTTC
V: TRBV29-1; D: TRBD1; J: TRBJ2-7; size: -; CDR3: CSGTTGVSSYEQYF; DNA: TGCAGCGGAACCACAGGGGTAAGCTCCTACGAGCAGTACTTC